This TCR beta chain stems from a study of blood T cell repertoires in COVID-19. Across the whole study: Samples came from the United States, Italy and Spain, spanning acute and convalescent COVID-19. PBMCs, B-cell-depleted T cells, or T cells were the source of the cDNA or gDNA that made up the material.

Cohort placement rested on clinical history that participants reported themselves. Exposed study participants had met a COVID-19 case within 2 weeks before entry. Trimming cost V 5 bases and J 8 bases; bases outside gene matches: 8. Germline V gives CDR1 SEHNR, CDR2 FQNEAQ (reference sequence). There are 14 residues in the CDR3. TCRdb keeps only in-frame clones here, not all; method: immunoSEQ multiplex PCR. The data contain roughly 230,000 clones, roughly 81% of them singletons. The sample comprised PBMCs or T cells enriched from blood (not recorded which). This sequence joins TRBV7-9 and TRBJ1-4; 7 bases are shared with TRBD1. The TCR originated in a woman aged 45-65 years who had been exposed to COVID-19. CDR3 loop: CASSLSGQAEKLFF. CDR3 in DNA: TGTGCCAGCAGCCTATCCGGACAGGCAGAAAAACTGTTTTTT. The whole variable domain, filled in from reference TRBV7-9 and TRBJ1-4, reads DTGVSQNPRHKITKRGQNVTFRCDPISEHNRLYWYRQTLGQGPEFLTYFQNEAQLEKSRLLSDRFSAERPKGSFSTLEIQRTEQGDSAMYLCASSLSGQAEKLFFGSGTQLSVL.